Each of the 22 T cell receptor beta chains below was sequenced from the same sample in a study of shared clonotypes between healthy human individuals. Repertoires were generated with immunoSEQ multiplex PCR, while TCRdb's copy carries only in-frame clones and drops some. The profile shows some 1,400,000 clones, roughly 96% of them singletons. The source material was naive CD4+ T cells sorted from blood. The subset denotes: CD45RA+ positively selected. The origin of the receptors is a man aged 30 to 39 in good health.

This clone has just one count. The chain has TRBV6-1 and TRBJ2-1; a possible D gene is TRBD2 (8 bases). This CDR3 spans 16 amino acids. Trimming shortened V by 4 bases and J by 2 bases, and 15 bases separated the two germline ends. Germline CDR1 is MNHNS and CDR2 is SASEGT. The DNA for the CDR3 is TGTGCCAGCAGTGTTGGTAGCGGGACAGCCTACAATGAGCAGTTCTTC. This gives the protein CASSVGSGTAYNEQFF.

The V gene is TRBV14, the J gene TRBJ1-2; unclear D gene. Germline V gives CDR1 SGHDN, CDR2 FVKESK. Trimming took off 4 bases at V and 4 bases at J, with 10 bases between the two ends. The length of the CDR3 is 13 residues. CDR3 region: CASSPGHFYGYTF. In nucleotides, the CDR3 is TGTGCCAGCAGCCCGGGCCACTTCTATGGCTACACCTTC.

The V call is TRBV7-2, the J call TRBJ2-7; no reliable D call. CDR3 length: 13 amino acids. V dropped 3 bases and J dropped 3 bases, with 9 bases sitting between them. The germline gives CDR1 SGHTA, CDR2 FQGNSA. For the CDR3, the DNA is TGTGCCAGCAGCTTCGGCGGCTACTACGAGCAGTACTTC. It translates to CASSFGGYYEQYF.

Here the CDR3 DNA reads TGTGCCAGCAGCGATACAGGGGCGGGCAATCAGCCCCAGCATTTT. Translating gives CASSDTGAGNQPQHF. The chain links TRBV6-1 to TRBJ1-5, with 7 bases lining up with TRBD1. The CDR3 runs 15 residues. CDR1 and CDR2 (germline): MNHNS, SASEGT. V trimming: 6 bases; J trimming: 2 bases; junction bases outside the gene matches: 7.

The chain joins TRBV28 to TRBJ2-7, with D uncertain. From germline, CDR1 is MDHEN and CDR2 SYDVKM. The length of the CDR3 is 12 residues. V gave up 7 bases and J gave up 2 bases, with 9 bases separating them. CDR3: CASTQLPYEQYF. The CDR3, as DNA: TGTGCCAGCACCCAACTACCCTACGAGCAGTACTTC.

The chain carries TRBV18 and TRBJ1-1; D gene unclear. Germline V gene lookup returns CDR1 KGHSH and CDR2 LQKENI. V lost 3 bases, J lost 0 bases, and 17 bases lay in between. The length of the CDR3 is 17 residues. CDR3 residues: CASSPKLSIGMNTEAFF. The CDR3 nucleotides are TGTGCCAGCTCACCCAAGCTGTCTATTGGAATGAACACTGAAGCTTTCTTT.

The chain recombines TRBV7-9 with TRBJ2-1; D ambiguous. The CDR3 runs 17 residues. Trimming removed 5 bases from V and 1 base from J, with 18 bases in between. CDR1 is SEHNR and CDR2 is FQNEAQ in the germline V gene (reference sequence). The CDR3 region is CASSPRLLAGSYNEQFF. CDR3 nucleotide sequence: TGTGCCAGCAGCCCGCGGCTATTAGCCGGATCCTACAATGAGCAGTTCTTC.

V is TRBV10-1 and J is TRBJ1-1; 8 nucleotides line up with TRBD1. The V gene's germline CDR1 is WNHNN and CDR2 SYGVQD (reference sequence). This CDR3 comprises 13 residues. The ends lost 2 bases at V and 11 bases at J; junction bases unmatched: 7. CDR3 amino acids: CASSEGTGLIAFF. The CDR3 region has the DNA TGCGCCAGCAGTGAGGGGACAGGTCTTATTGCTTTCTTT.

This rearrangement joins TRBV11-2 to TRBJ1-2; D is uncertain. Trimming removed 2 bases from V and 6 bases from J, with 16 bases in between. Germline V gives CDR1 SGHAT, CDR2 FQNNGV. The CDR3 consists of 15 residues. CDR3 bases: TGTGCCAGCAGCTTATCCGAGGCAAGACCAGATGGCTACACCTTC. Translated, it gives CASSLSEARPDGYTF. Filled out from reference TRBV11-2 and TRBJ1-2, the complete variable domain reads EAGVAQSPRYKIIEKRQSVAFWCNPISGHATLYWYQQILGQGPKLLIQFQNNGVVDDSQLPKDRFSAERLKGVDSTLKIQPAKLEDSAVYLCASSLSEARPDGYTFGSGTRLTVV.

The chain has TRBV7-6 and TRBJ2-7, with D possibly TRBD1 on 6 matching bases. CDR3 length: 16 residues. The germline V and J ends were trimmed by 5 bases and 6 bases, with 23 bases remaining between them. Germline CDR1 is SGHVS and CDR2 is FNYEAQ. CDR3 coding DNA: TGTGCCAGCAGCCTAAACCAGGGGACAAACAACTTCGAGCAGTACTTC. Encoded protein: CASSLNQGTNNFEQYF.

The rearrangement joins TRBV10-1 to TRBJ1-1; D call uncertain. Trimming removed 4 bases at V and 5 bases at J, with 14 bases between. Germline V gene lookup returns CDR1 WNHNN and CDR2 SYGVQD (reference sequence). The CDR3 contains 14 residues. The CDR3 region has the DNA TGCGCCAGCAGTGCCTACGGGGATAGGACTGAAGCTTTCTTT. Its translation: CASSAYGDRTEAFF.

The chain's CDR3 is CASSAGQVNNEQFF. DNA for the CDR3: TGTGCCAGCAGCGCTGGACAGGTGAACAATGAGCAGTTCTTC. The chain is built from TRBV7-6 and TRBJ2-1, with 7 bases identical to TRBD1. V gave up 5 bases and J gave up 5 bases; unmatched junction bases: 6. There are 14 residues in the CDR3. Germline CDR1 SGHVS, CDR2 FNYEAQ.

The chain uses TRBV19 and TRBJ2-7; tentative D call: TRBD1 (6 bases). CDR1 is LNHDA, CDR2 SQIVND, per germline (reference sequence). This CDR3 comprises 16 residues. Trimming removed 5 bases at V and 3 bases at J, with 20 bases between. The CDR3 DNA sequence: TGTGCCAGTAGTTGGTGGGACACTCGGGCTGGCTACGAGCAGTACTTC. Protein: CASSWWDTRAGYEQYF.

The gene calls are TRBV10-2 and TRBJ2-3; D perhaps matches TRBD2 (6 bases). The germline V and J ends were trimmed by 7 bases and 0 bases, with 14 bases remaining between them. CDR3 size: 15 residues. Per the germline V gene, CDR1 is WSHSY and CDR2 is SAAADI. The CDR3 here is CASTPGLPSTDTQYF. Here the CDR3 DNA reads TGCGCCAGCACTCCGGGACTTCCCAGCACAGATACGCAGTATTTT.

For the CDR3, the DNA is TGTGCCAGCAGTGGCCCCGGGACAGTTAATGAAAAACTGTTTTTT. It specifies CASSGPGTVNEKLFF. The J gene is TRBJ1-4, the V gene TRBV28, with 7 bases that match TRBD1. V was pared by 5 bases and J by 4 bases, with 7 bases of the junction left unmatched. Germline V gives CDR1 MDHEN, CDR2 SYDVKM. The CDR3 totals 15 residues.

The chain is built from TRBV5-1 and TRBJ2-5; 9 positions match TRBD2. The CDR3 loop spans 15 amino acids. V shed 4 bases, J shed 0 bases, and the junction held 4 bases outside the gene matches. Per the germline V gene, CDR1 is SGHRS and CDR2 is YFSETQ. Written as DNA, the CDR3 is TGCGCCAGCAGCGGCCGGACTAGCGACCAAGAGACCCAGTACTTC. Translation: CASSGRTSDQETQYF.

V and J are TRBV18 and TRBJ2-1; the D gene is possibly TRBD2 (5 bases). Germline V gene sequence: CDR1 KGHSH, CDR2 LQKENI. This CDR3 contains 19 residues. The V end lost 3 bases, the J end lost 6 bases, and 27 bases lay between the germline ends. DNA of the CDR3: TGTGCCAGCTCACCGACCCCTTATCCAGGTACCTCGGCGGGCAATGAGCAGTTCTTC. It encodes CASSPTPYPGTSAGNEQFF.

Remarks on this clone: The same CDR3 arises from other DNA sequences in this sample as well. V usage is TRBV10-2 and J usage is TRBJ2-6; a possible D gene is TRBD1 (6 bases). CDR1 is WSHSY, CDR2 SAAADI, per germline. This CDR3 comprises 16 residues. The V gene lost 0 bases and the J gene lost 0 bases, with 6 bases spanning the gap. CDR3 sequence reads: CASSESGGSGANVLTF. CDR3 in DNA: TGCGCCAGCAGTGAGTCAGGGGGCTCTGGGGCCAACGTCCTGACTTTC.

V and J are TRBV5-4 and TRBJ1-3; the match to TRBD1 covers 8 bases. Trimming at V came to 3 bases and at J to 0 bases, leaving 5 bases not matched to a gene. The germline V gene encodes CDR1 SGHNT and CDR2 YYREEE (reference sequence). The CDR3 covers 16 residues. Here the CDR3 reads CASSSGQESSGNTIYF. The CDR3 DNA is TGTGCCAGCAGCTCGGGACAGGAGAGCTCTGGAAACACCATATATTTT.

The chain carries TRBV9 and TRBJ2-7; no reliable D call. The germline CDR1 and CDR2 sequences are SGDLS and YYNGEE. The CDR3 consists of 14 residues. Trimming left V 0 bases short and J 2 bases short, with 9 bases between. The CDR3 sequence is CASSVDGETYEQYF. The CDR3 coding sequence is TGTGCCAGCAGCGTAGATGGGGAAACCTACGAGCAGTACTTC.

In this sample, this clone turned up once. The chain uses TRBV10-2 and TRBJ2-7, with D possibly being TRBD2 (6 bases). The ends were cut back, 5 bases at V and 0 bases at J, with 8 bases in the middle. CDR1 and CDR2 (germline): WSHSY, SAAADI. The CDR3 spans 13 residues. This CDR3 is CASSTSFSYEQYF. The CDR3 coding sequence is TGCGCCAGCAGTACTAGCTTCTCCTACGAGCAGTACTTC.

The rearrangement links TRBV30 to TRBJ2-7; the match to TRBD1 covers 7 bases. The V and J ends lost 1 base and 3 bases, in that order; junction bases with no gene match: 0. The length of the CDR3 is 12 residues. The germline CDR1 and CDR2 sequences are GTSNPN and SVGIG (reference sequence). CDR3 DNA: TGTGCCTGGAGTGGACAGGGCTACGAGCAGTACTTC. Translated: CAWSGQGYEQYF. Complete variable domain (other parts from reference TRBV30 and TRBJ2-7): SQTIHQWPATLVQPVGSPLSLECTVEGTSNPNLYWYRQAAGRGLQLLFYSVGIGQISSEVPQNLSASRPQDRQFILSSKKLLLSDSGFYLCAWSGQGYEQYFGPGTRLTVT.